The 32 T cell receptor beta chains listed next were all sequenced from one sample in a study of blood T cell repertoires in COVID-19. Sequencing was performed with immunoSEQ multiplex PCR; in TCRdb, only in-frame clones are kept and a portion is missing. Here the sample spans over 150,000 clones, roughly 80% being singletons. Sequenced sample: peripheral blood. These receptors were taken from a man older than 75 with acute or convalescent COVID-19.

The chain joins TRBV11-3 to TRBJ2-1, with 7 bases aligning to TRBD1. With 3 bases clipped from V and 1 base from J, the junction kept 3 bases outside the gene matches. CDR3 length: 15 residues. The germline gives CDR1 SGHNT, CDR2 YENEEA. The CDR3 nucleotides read TGTGCCAGCAGCTTCCGGGACAGTTCCTACAATGAGCAGTTCTTC. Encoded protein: CASSFRDSSYNEQFF.

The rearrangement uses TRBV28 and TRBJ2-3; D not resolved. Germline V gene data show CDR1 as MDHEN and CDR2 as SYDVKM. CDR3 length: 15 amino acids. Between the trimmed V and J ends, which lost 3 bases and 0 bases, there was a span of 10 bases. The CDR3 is CASSFSGISTDTQYF. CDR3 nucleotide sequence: TGTGCCAGCAGTTTTTCAGGTATAAGCACAGATACGCAGTATTTT.

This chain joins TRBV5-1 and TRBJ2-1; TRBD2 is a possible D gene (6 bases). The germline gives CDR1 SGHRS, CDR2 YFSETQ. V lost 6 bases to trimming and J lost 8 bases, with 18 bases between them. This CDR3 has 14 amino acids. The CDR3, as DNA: TGCGCCAGCAATCTGTTGGCGGGAACGGATGAGCAGTTCTTC. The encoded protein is CASNLLAGTDEQFF.

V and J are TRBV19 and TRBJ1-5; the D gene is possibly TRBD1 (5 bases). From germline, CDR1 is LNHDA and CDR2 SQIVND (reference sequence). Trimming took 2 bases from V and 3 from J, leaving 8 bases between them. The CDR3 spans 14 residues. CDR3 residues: CASSIQGANQPQHF. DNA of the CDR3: TGTGCCAGTAGTATACAGGGCGCCAATCAGCCCCAGCATTTT.

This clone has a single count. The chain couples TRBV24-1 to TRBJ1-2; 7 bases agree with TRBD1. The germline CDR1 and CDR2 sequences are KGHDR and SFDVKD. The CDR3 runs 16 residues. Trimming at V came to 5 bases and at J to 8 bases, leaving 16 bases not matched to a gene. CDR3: CATSGNSRDSPGGYTF. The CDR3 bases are TGTGCCACCAGTGGAAATTCCCGGGACAGCCCGGGGGGCTACACCTTC.

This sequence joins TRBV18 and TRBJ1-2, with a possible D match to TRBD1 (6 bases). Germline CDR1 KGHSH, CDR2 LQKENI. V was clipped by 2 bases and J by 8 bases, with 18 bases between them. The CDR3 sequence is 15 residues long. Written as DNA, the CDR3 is TGTGCCAGCTCACCAGTGTCACCGGGAACAGGGGGCTACACCTTC. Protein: CASSPVSPGTGGYTF.

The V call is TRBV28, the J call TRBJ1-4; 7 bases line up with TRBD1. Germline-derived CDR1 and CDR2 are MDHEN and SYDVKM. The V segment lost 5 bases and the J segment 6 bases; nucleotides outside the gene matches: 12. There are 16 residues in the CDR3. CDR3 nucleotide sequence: TGTGCCAGCAGTAGCGACAGGGCGGGCATGGATGAAAAACTGTTTTTT. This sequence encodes CASSSDRAGMDEKLFF. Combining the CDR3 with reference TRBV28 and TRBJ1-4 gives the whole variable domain DVKVTQSSRYLVKRTGEKVFLECVQDMDHENMFWYRQDPGLGLRLIYFSYDVKMKEKGDIPEGYSVSREKKERFSLILESASTNQTSMYLCASSSDRAGMDEKLFFGSGTQLSVL.

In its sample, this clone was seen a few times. The CDR3 spells CASSEGLAGRETQYF. CDR3 bases: TGTGCCAGCAGTGAGGGACTAGCGGGGCGGGAGACCCAGTACTTC. V is TRBV6-1 and J is TRBJ2-5; 13 bases agree with TRBD2. CDR3 size: 15 residues. The germline V gene encodes CDR1 MNHNS and CDR2 SASEGT. The V and J ends lost 3 bases and 5 bases, in that order; junction bases with no gene match: 3.

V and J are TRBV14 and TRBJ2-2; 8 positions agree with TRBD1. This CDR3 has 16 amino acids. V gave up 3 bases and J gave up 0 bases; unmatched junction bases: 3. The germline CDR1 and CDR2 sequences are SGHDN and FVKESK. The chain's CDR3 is CASSHYRGTNTGELFF. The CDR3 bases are TGTGCCAGCAGCCATTACAGGGGGACGAACACCGGGGAGCTGTTTTTT.

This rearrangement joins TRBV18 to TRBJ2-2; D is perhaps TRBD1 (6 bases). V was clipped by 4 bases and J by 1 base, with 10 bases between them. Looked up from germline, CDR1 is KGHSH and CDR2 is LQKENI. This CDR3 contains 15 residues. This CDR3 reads CASSQTQGNTGELFF. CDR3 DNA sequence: TGTGCCAGCTCACAGACACAGGGGAACACCGGGGAGCTGTTTTTT.

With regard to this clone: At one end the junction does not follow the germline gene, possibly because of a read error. The CDR3 nucleotides are TGTGCCACCAGTTCAGGGGGAGGTAATGAAAAACTGTTTTTT. It specifies CATSSGGGNEKLFF. This chain links TRBV10-3 with TRBJ1-4, with 7 bases matching TRBD1. The CDR3 contains 14 residues. Germline V gives CDR1 ENHRY, CDR2 SYGVKD.

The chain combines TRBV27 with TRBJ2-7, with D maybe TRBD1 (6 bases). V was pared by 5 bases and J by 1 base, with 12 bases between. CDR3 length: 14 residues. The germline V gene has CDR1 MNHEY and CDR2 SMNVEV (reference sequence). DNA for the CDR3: TGTGCCAGCAGTAGGGACATTTTATCCTACGAGCAGTACTTC. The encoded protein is CASSRDILSYEQYF.

In DNA form, the CDR3 reads TGTGCCAGTAGTCGGGGACAGGGGGCGACCGGGGAGCTGTTTTTT. Protein: CASSRGQGATGELFF. This rearrangement joins TRBV19 to TRBJ2-2, with TRBD1 identical over 12 bases. The CDR3 totals 15 residues. The germline V gene encodes CDR1 LNHDA and CDR2 SQIVND (reference sequence). The ends lost 5 bases at V and 5 bases at J; junction bases unmatched: 3.

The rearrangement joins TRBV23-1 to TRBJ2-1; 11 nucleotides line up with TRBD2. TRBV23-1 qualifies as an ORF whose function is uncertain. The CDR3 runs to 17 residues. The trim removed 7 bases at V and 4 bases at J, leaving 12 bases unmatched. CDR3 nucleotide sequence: TGCGCCAGCATGGCGCTAGCGGGGGGTACGTCATACAATGAGCAGTTCTTC. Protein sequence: CASMALAGGTSYNEQFF.

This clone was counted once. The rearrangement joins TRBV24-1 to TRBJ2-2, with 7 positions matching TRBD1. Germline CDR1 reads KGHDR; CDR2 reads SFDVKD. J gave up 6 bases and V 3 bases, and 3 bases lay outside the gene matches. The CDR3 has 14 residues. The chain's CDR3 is CATSDRQGPGELFF. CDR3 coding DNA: TGTGCCACCAGTGATCGACAGGGCCCCGGGGAGCTGTTTTTT.

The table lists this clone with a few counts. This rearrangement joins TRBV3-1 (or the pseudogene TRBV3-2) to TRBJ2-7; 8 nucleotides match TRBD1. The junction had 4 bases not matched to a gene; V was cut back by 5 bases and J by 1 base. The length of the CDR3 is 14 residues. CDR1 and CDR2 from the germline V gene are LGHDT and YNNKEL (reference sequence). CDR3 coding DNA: TGTGCCAGCAGCTCCCAGGGGGCGTCCTACGAGCAGTACTTC. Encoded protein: CASSSQGASYEQYF.

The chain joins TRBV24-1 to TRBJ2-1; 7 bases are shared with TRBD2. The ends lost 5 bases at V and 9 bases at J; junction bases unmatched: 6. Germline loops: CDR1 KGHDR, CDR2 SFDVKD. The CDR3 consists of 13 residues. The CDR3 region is CATSVRGGSEQFF. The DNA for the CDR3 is TGTGCCACCAGTGTCCGCGGCGGGAGTGAGCAGTTCTTC.

In DNA, the CDR3 is TGTGCCAGCAGCCAACCCCAGGAACCCAATGAGCAGTTCTTC. Translated: CASSQPQEPNEQFF. The chain combines TRBV4-2 with TRBJ2-1; D remains unclear. The CDR3 extends over 14 amino acids. Germline assignment: CDR1 LGHNA and CDR2 YNFKEQ. Trimming removed 2 bases at V and 6 bases at J, with 11 bases between.

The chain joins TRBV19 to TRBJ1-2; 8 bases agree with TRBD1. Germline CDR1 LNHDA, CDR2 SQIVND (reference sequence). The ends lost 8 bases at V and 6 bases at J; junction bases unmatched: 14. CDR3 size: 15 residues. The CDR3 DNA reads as TGTGCCAGTTGCAACCTCCCAGGGGGCGGTAATGGCTACACCTTC. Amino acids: CASCNLPGGGNGYTF.

CDR3: CASSLGPGGGQETQYF. The CDR3 DNA is TGTGCCAGCAGCTTAGGCCCCGGGGGTGGTCAAGAGACCCAGTACTTC. The chain employs TRBV11-2 and TRBJ2-5; a possible D gene is TRBD2 (6 bases). V was pared by 1 base and J by 2 bases, with 14 bases between. The CDR3 is made up of 16 amino acids. Germline CDR1 reads SGHAT; CDR2 reads FQNNGV.

CDR3 in amino acids: CASSNSPGRAGNTIYF. CDR3 DNA sequence: TGTGCCAGCAGCAACAGCCCGGGGAGGGCTGGAAACACCATATATTTT. The chain combines TRBV3-1 (or the pseudogene TRBV3-2) with TRBJ1-3, with D uncertain. The V gene lost 5 bases and the J gene lost 2 bases, with 16 bases spanning the gap. The CDR3 totals 16 residues. Germline CDR1 reads LGHDT; CDR2 reads YNNKEL (reference sequence).

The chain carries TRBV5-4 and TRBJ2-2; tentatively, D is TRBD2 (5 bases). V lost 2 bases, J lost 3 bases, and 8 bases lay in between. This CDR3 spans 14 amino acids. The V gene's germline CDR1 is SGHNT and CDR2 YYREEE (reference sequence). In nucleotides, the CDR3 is TGTGCCAGCAGCTTAGCGGCCGACACCGGGGAGCTGTTTTTT. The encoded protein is CASSLAADTGELFF.

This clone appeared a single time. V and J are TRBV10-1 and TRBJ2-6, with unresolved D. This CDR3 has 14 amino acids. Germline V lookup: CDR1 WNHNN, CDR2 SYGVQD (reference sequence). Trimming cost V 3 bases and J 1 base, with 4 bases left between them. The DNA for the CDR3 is TGCGCCAGCAGTGACCCGTCTGGGGCCAACGTCCTGACTTTC. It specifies CASSDPSGANVLTF.

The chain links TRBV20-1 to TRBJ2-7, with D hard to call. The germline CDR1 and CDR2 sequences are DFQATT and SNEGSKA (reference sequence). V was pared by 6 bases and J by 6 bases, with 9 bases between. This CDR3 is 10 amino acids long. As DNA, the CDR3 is TGCAGTGCCGGTCTGAGCGAGCAGTACTTC. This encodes CSAGLSEQYF.

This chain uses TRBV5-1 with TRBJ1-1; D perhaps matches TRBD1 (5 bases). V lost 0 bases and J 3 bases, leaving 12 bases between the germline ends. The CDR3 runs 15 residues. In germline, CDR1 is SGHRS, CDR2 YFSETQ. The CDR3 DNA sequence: TGCGCCAGCAGCTTGGCTGGGGCGGGGGACACTGAAGCTTTCTTT. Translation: CASSLAGAGDTEAFF.

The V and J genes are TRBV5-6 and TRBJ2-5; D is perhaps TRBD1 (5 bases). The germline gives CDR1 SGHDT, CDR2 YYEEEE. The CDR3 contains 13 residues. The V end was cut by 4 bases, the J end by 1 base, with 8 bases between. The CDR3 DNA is TGTGCCAGCAGCACAAGGGGCCAAGAGACCCAGTACTTC. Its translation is CASSTRGQETQYF.

The CDR3 is CASTLDSYNEQFF. The CDR3 DNA follows: TGTGCCAGCACCCTGGACAGCTACAATGAGCAGTTCTTC. The rearrangement joins TRBV2 to TRBJ2-1; TRBD1 is a possible D gene (6 bases). Germline V gene lookup returns CDR1 SNHLY and CDR2 FYNNEI. Trimming pared 7 bases from V and 3 bases from J, leaving 10 bases between. The CDR3 spans 13 residues.

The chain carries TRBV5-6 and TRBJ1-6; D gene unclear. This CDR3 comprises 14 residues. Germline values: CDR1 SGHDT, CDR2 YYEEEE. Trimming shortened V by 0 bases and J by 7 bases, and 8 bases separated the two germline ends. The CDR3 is CASSLAGYNSPLHF. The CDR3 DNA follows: TGTGCCAGCAGCTTGGCGGGATACAATTCACCCCTCCACTTT.

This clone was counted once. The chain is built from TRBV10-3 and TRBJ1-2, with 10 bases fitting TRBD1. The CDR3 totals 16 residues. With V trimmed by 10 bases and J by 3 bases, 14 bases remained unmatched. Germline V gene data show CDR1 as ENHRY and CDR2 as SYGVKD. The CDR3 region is CATPAGQGTPDYGYTF. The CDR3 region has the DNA TGTGCCACTCCGGCGGGACAGGGGACACCGGACTATGGCTACACCTTC.

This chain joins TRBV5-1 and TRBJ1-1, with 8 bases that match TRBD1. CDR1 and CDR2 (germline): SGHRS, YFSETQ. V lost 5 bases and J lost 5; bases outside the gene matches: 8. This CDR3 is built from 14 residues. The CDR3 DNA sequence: TGCGCCAGCAGTTCGCAGGGGGCGGGTACTGAAGCTTTCTTT. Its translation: CASSSQGAGTEAFF.

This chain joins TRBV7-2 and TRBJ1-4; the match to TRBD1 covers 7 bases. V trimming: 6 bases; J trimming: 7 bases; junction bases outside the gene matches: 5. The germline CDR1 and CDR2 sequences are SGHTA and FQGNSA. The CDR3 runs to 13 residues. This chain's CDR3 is CASRRQGGEKLFF. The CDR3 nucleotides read TGTGCCAGCAGACGACAGGGTGGTGAAAAACTGTTTTTT.

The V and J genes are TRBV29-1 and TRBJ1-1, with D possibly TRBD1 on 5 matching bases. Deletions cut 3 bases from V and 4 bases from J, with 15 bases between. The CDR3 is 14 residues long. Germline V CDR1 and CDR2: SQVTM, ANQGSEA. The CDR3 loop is CSVDSGGYGTEAFF. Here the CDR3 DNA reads TGCAGCGTTGATTCCGGGGGGTACGGCACTGAAGCTTTCTTT.